These 29 T cell receptor beta chains came from one sample sequenced in a study of T-cell reconstitution after alpha-beta-depleted transplantation in children. Library preparation (for TCRbeta) was performed with unique molecular identifiers. A single record per CDR3 protein comes from TCRdb applying MiXCR to the PCR reads. The sample yields about 200,000 distinct CDR3 sequences, approximately 8% seen once. This sample comprised PBMCs, mostly from graft donor cells, obtained 360 days after TCRalphabeta/CD19-depleted stem cell transplant. The receptors were gathered from a male patient under 10 years old who had a stem cell transplant for acute myeloid leukemia, so the T cells may come from the graft donor.

This clonotype was counted many times. The chain recombines TRBV27 with TRBJ2-7; 10 bases line up with TRBD2. With 8 bases clipped from V and 3 bases from J, the junction kept 4 bases outside the gene matches. Germline lookup yields CDR1 MNHEY and CDR2 SMNVEV (reference sequence). The CDR3 covers 13 residues. CDR3 coding DNA: TGTGCCAGCGGACTAGCGGCTCACTACGAGCAGTACTTC. Encoded protein: CASGLAAHYEQYF.

This clonotype was seen a handful of times. The chain recombines TRBV7-9 with TRBJ1-1, with D uncertain. In germline, CDR1 is SEHNR, CDR2 FQNEAQ (reference sequence). The CDR3 covers 12 residues. V shed 4 bases and J shed 9 bases, with 12 bases lying between them. CDR3 in DNA: TGTGCCAGCAGCTCCGTCCCCAGCCAAGCTTTCTTT. Translating gives CASSSVPSQAFF.

This clonotype was seen ten or more times. J is TRBJ2-5 and V is TRBV5-6, with TRBD2 as a possible D gene (6 bases). Trimming removed 4 bases from V and 4 bases from J, with 23 bases in between. This CDR3 comprises 17 residues. Germline CDR1 is SGHDT and CDR2 is YYEEEE. The DNA for the CDR3 is TGTGCCAGCAGCCTACACCCGGTCCGACTAGGAGGAGAGACCCAGTACTTC. Translated, it gives CASSLHPVRLGGETQYF.

This clonotype has at least ten counts. This chain links TRBV30 with TRBJ2-1, with no clear D. The V end lost 0 bases, the J end lost 12 bases, and 12 bases lay between the germline ends. This CDR3 is built from 12 residues. Germline-derived CDR1 and CDR2 are GTSNPN and SVGIG (reference sequence). The CDR3 DNA is TGTGCCTGGAGTGTTAACGCGGACGGGCAGTTCTTC. It translates to CAWSVNADGQFF.

The rearrangement uses TRBV7-2 and TRBJ2-1; unclear D gene. This CDR3 has 15 residues. Germline-derived CDR1 and CDR2 are SGHTA and FQGNSA. V was cut by 6 bases and J by 0 bases, with 12 bases left in between. The CDR3 bases are TGTGCCAGCAGTTTCGGACCCGGCTCCTACAATGAGCAGTTCTTC. It yields the protein CASSFGPGSYNEQFF.

V gene TRBV20-1 combines with J gene TRBJ1-1; tentatively, D is TRBD1 (5 bases). V lost 3 bases, J lost 4 bases, and 9 bases lay in between. The CDR3 spans 12 residues. In germline, CDR1 is DFQATT, CDR2 SNEGSKA (reference sequence). The CDR3 nucleotides read TGCAGTGCTAGTCCGGGGCGCACTGAAGCTTTCTTT. Protein product: CSASPGRTEAFF.

Here the CDR3 DNA reads TGCGCCAGCAGCTTGGGACTAGCGGGGGCCTACGAGCAGTACGTC. It yields the protein CASSLGLAGAYEQYV. The chain employs TRBV5-1 and TRBJ2-7, with 12 bases aligning to TRBD2. V lost 0 bases to trimming and J lost 2 bases; unmatched junction nucleotides: 0. The CDR3 has 15 amino acids. CDR1 and CDR2 (germline): SGHRS, YFSETQ.

This chain links TRBV6-6 with TRBJ2-7; 7 nucleotides align to TRBD2. Trimming at V came to 2 bases and at J to 9 bases, leaving 7 bases not matched to a gene. CDR3 length: 13 amino acids. Germline V gives CDR1 MNHNY, CDR2 SVGAGI (reference sequence). The DNA for the CDR3 is TGTGCCAGCAGTTACACCCCAAGGGAGGGGCAGTACGTC. Translated: CASSYTPREGQYV.

The rearrangement links TRBV20-1 to TRBJ2-4; D possibly corresponds to TRBD2 (5 bases). Trimming removed 7 bases at V and 3 bases at J, with 13 bases between. CDR1 is DFQATT and CDR2 is SNEGSKA in the germline V gene (reference sequence). This CDR3 spans 13 amino acids. The CDR3 loop is CSVTGKIKNIQYF. In nucleotides, the CDR3 is TGCAGTGTAACCGGGAAAATCAAAAACATTCAGTACTTC.

This clonotype was detected ten times or more. V gene TRBV3-1 combines with J gene TRBJ1-2; 8 bases match TRBD1. V dropped 6 bases and J dropped 3; count of bases not matched to a gene: 6. Germline CDR1 reads LGHDT; CDR2 reads YNNKEL (reference sequence). The CDR3 has 14 residues. CDR3 in amino acids: CASRRQGTDYGYTF. Here the CDR3 DNA reads TGTGCCAGCAGGCGACAGGGGACGGACTATGGCTACACCTTC.

The J gene is TRBJ2-3, the V gene TRBV12-3 or TRBV12-4; weak D call: TRBD2 (5 bases). Trimming left V 7 bases short and J 2 bases short, with 25 bases between. The CDR3 covers 18 residues. CDR3 in amino acids: CASTLLGQTGNPTDTQYF. The CDR3 DNA reads as TGTGCCAGCACCCTTTTAGGTCAGACGGGGAACCCCACAGATACGCAGTATTTT.

This clonotype was detected ten times or more. This chain uses TRBV6-5 with TRBJ2-7; a weak D match, TRBD1 (6 bases). V was clipped by 2 bases and J by 2 bases, with 10 bases between them. CDR1 and CDR2 (germline): MNHEY, SVGAGI. This CDR3 comprises 14 residues. CDR3: CASSYNRETYEQYF. CDR3 DNA sequence: TGTGCCAGCAGTTACAACAGGGAGACCTACGAGCAGTACTTC.

In this sample, this clonotype turned up a few times. The chain links TRBV15 to TRBJ1-6; no definite D call. The CDR3 consists of 15 residues. Germline CDR1 is LNHNV and CDR2 is YYDKDF (reference sequence). Trimming took 3 bases from V and 1 from J, leaving 7 bases between them. CDR3: CATSRGESYNSPLHF. The CDR3 region has the DNA TGTGCCACCAGCAGGGGAGAGTCCTATAATTCACCCCTCCACTTT.

V and J are TRBV27 and TRBJ1-2; D is perhaps TRBD1 (6 bases). This CDR3 comprises 15 residues. In germline, CDR1 is MNHEY, CDR2 SMNVEV (reference sequence). Trimming stripped 5 bases from V and 7 bases from J, with 20 bases between. In DNA form, the CDR3 reads TGTGCCAGCAGTACCCTCTTACAGGGTTTAAGTGGCTACACCTTC. Amino acid sequence: CASSTLLQGLSGYTF.

This clonotype came up many times. The V gene is TRBV6-2 or TRBV6-3, the J gene TRBJ2-5, with D uncertain. Germline V lookup: CDR1 MNHEY, CDR2 SVGEGT. The CDR3 has 11 residues. The germline V and J ends were trimmed by 5 bases and 2 bases, with 3 bases remaining between them. In DNA, the CDR3 is TGTGCCAGCAGTATTCAAGAGACCCAGTACTTC. Its protein is CASSIQETQYF.

In its sample, this clonotype was seen many times. The genes are TRBV27 and TRBJ2-3; 8 positions agree with TRBD1. Germline V gene data show CDR1 as MNHEY and CDR2 as SMNVEV (reference sequence). The CDR3 is 18 amino acids. J gave up 6 bases and V 5 bases, and 19 bases lay outside the gene matches. CDR3 residues: CASSPGQAGSPSQDTQYF. CDR3 bases: TGTGCCAGCAGTCCGGGACAGGCCGGATCCCCTTCTCAGGATACGCAGTATTTT.

In this sample, this clonotype turned up a few times. The chain has TRBV20-1 and TRBJ2-7, with TRBD2 matching over 9 bases. This CDR3 spans 14 amino acids. V lost 5 bases, J lost 3 bases, and 8 bases stayed unmatched. Germline lookup yields CDR1 DFQATT and CDR2 SNEGSKA (reference sequence). The CDR3 reads CSAGLLAGYYEQYF. In nucleotides, the CDR3 is TGCAGTGCTGGATTGCTAGCGGGGTACTACGAGCAGTACTTC.

This chain links TRBV7-6 with TRBJ2-3; TRBD2 aligns across 10 bases. This CDR3 is 19 amino acids long. In germline, CDR1 is SGHVS, CDR2 FNYEAQ. Unmatched junction bases numbered 16, after V lost 5 bases and J lost 2 bases. The CDR3 spells CASSQRNSGGTINTDTQYF. The CDR3 region has the DNA TGTGCCAGCAGCCAAAGGAATAGCGGGGGGACGATTAACACAGATACGCAGTATTTT.

A single count supports this clonotype. At one boundary the junction diverges from the germline segment, which might be a read error. V and J are TRBV6-1 and TRBJ2-3, with D perhaps given as TRBD1 or TRBD2 (5 bases each). The germline V gene has CDR1 MNHNS and CDR2 SASEGT. This CDR3 has 14 residues. This chain's CDR3 is CASSEGVDTDTQYF. The CDR3 region has the DNA TGTGCCAGCAGTGAGGGGGTCGACACAGATACGCAGTACTTT.

This clonotype was observed a handful of times. The V gene is TRBV7-2, the J gene TRBJ1-1, with 7 nucleotides matching TRBD1. Looked up from germline, CDR1 is SGHTA and CDR2 is FQGNSA. The length of the CDR3 is 15 residues. V was pared by 5 bases and J by 1 base, with 7 bases of the junction left unmatched. This chain's CDR3 is CASSLGGGGNTEAFF. The CDR3 DNA reads as TGTGCCAGCAGCCTAGGGGGCGGAGGGAACACTGAAGCTTTCTTT.

This clonotype was detected ten times or more. J is TRBJ2-3 and V is TRBV20-1; D is perhaps TRBD2 (7 bases). Trimming pared 5 bases from V and 2 bases from J, leaving 20 bases between. This CDR3 has 16 amino acids. In germline, CDR1 is DFQATT, CDR2 SNEGSKA (reference sequence). The CDR3 DNA reads as TGCAGTGCTCCGATGGGCACGGGGGGCGACACAGATACGCAGTATTTT. Its translation: CSAPMGTGGDTDTQYF.

This chain uses TRBV12-3 or TRBV12-4 with TRBJ1-1; D is unresolved. Between the trimmed V and J ends, which lost 8 bases and 4 bases, there was a span of 11 bases. The CDR3 totals 12 residues. The CDR3 sequence is CASGEPTTEAFF. CDR3 nucleotides: TGTGCCAGCGGAGAACCGACCACTGAAGCTTTCTTT.

The J gene is TRBJ1-1, the V gene TRBV6-4; D not certain. The CDR3 extends over 16 amino acids. Germline V gene data show CDR1 as MRHNA and CDR2 as SNTAGT. The V end was cut by 2 bases, the J end by 0 bases, with 13 bases between. CDR3 region: CASSDPRAAMNTEAFF. The CDR3 DNA sequence: TGTGCCAGCAGTGACCCCCGGGCTGCGATGAACACTGAAGCTTTCTTT.

The genes are TRBV4-1 and TRBJ2-5, with unresolved D. Germline V lookup: CDR1 MGHRA, CDR2 YSYEKL. The CDR3 has 14 residues. V gave up 0 bases and J gave up 7 bases, with 12 bases separating them. The CDR3 spells CASSQDRVVGTQYF. In DNA, the CDR3 is TGCGCCAGCAGCCAAGATAGAGTAGTGGGGACCCAGTACTTC.

This chain joins TRBV10-3 and TRBJ2-7; the match to TRBD2 covers 11 bases. The germline V gene encodes CDR1 ENHRY and CDR2 SYGVKD. This CDR3 region has 16 residues. V gave up 0 bases and J gave up 4 bases; unmatched junction bases: 5. CDR3 region: CAISESTSGSLYEQYF. The CDR3, as DNA: TGTGCCATCAGTGAGTCAACTAGCGGGAGTCTTTACGAGCAGTACTTC.

This clonotype was detected ten times or more. The CDR3, as DNA: TGCAGCGGATACGGGACAGGGGGAAGGGAGGAGACCCAGTACTTC. Amino acids: CSGYGTGGREETQYF. The V gene is TRBV29-1, the J gene TRBJ2-5; 11 bases agree with TRBD1. The junction had 12 bases not matched to a gene; V was cut back by 7 bases and J by 5 bases. The length of the CDR3 is 15 residues. The germline V gene encodes CDR1 SQVTM and CDR2 ANQGSEA.

This clonotype has a handful of counts. The V gene is TRBV7-9, the J gene TRBJ2-1, with 14 bases matching TRBD2. With 3 bases clipped from V and 9 bases from J, the junction kept 7 bases outside the gene matches. CDR1 SEHNR and CDR2 FQNEAQ come from the germline V gene (reference sequence). This CDR3 spans 16 amino acids. The CDR3 bases are TGTGCCAGCAGCTTGGCCGGGACTAGCGGGAGTTTTGAGCAGTTCTTC. Amino acid sequence: CASSLAGTSGSFEQFF.

A few counts support this clonotype. V and J are TRBV6-6 and TRBJ1-1; D may be TRBD1 (5 bases). V dropped 1 base and J dropped 8 bases, with 8 bases sitting between them. CDR3 size: 12 residues. CDR1 MNHNY and CDR2 SVGAGI come from the germline V gene (reference sequence). The CDR3 loop is CASSYWGPEAFF. CDR3 nucleotides: TGTGCCAGCAGTTACTGGGGCCCCGAAGCTTTCTTT.

The rearrangement uses TRBV11-3 and TRBJ2-2; unclear D gene. The CDR3 is 14 residues long. Germline CDR1 reads SGHNT; CDR2 reads YENEEA. Trimming removed 5 bases from V and 2 bases from J, with 9 bases in between. CDR3 in DNA: TGTGCCAGCAGCCAGCCCTACAACACCGGGGAGCTGTTTTTT. It codes for CASSQPYNTGELFF. Full variable domain (outside the CDR3, taken from reference TRBV11-3 and TRBJ2-2): EAGVVQSPRYKIIEKKQPVAFWCNPISGHNTLYWYLQNLGQGPELLIRYENEEAVDDSQLPKDRFSAERLKGVDSTLKIQPAELGDSAVYLCASSQPYNTGELFFGEGSRLTVL.